Each of the 9 T cell receptor beta chains below was sequenced from the same sample in a study of metastatic and nonmetastatic thyroid tumors (dated by TCRdb to the early 2020s). No patient had received any treatment before thyroid surgery. Libraries were constructed by PCR. For sequencing, an Illumina HiSeq 4000 was employed. TCRdb reprocessed the public reads (quality trimming at Q25 with fastp, clone calling with MiXCR) and kept in-frame beta chains. The sample records roughly 7,400 clones, roughly 37% of which are singletons. The leading ten clones occupy 35% to 50% of the sample. Material for sequencing was tumor tissue. The receptor set was obtained from a female donor with papillary thyroid cancer or a benign thyroid nodule (not recorded which). Some clones in this sample may be carry-over from other donors' samples.

In DNA, the CDR3 is TGCAGTGCTCACGACCACGCCGGGACAGGGTTTGGCGAGCAGTACTTC. This gives the protein CSAHDHAGTGFGEQYF. The chain is built from TRBV20-1 and TRBJ2-7, with TRBD1 identical over 9 bases. This CDR3 comprises 16 residues. Germline lookup yields CDR1 DFQATT and CDR2 SNEGSKA (reference sequence). Germline trimming cut 5 bases from V and 6 bases from J; bases unmatched to any gene: 17.

The V gene is TRBV20-1, the J gene TRBJ2-1; TRBD2 is a possible D gene (6 bases). CDR1 and CDR2 from the germline V gene are DFQATT and SNEGSKA (reference sequence). The CDR3 runs to 14 residues. Trimming shortened V by 5 bases and J by 4 bases, and 15 bases separated the two germline ends. CDR3 in amino acids: CSAGSLRGYNEQFF. The DNA for the CDR3 is TGCAGTGCTGGTTCTCTACGGGGGTACAATGAGCAGTTCTTC.

This clone was detected a few times. V usage is TRBV7-9 and J usage is TRBJ2-7; D is uncertain. CDR3 length equals 12 residues. Per germline, CDR1 SEHNR and CDR2 FQNEAQ (reference sequence). Trimming stripped 6 bases from V and 6 bases from J, with 12 bases between. The DNA of the CDR3 is TGTGCCAGCAGTAAGGAAGGTACCGAGCAGTACTTC. Translation gives CASSKEGTEQYF.

The rearrangement joins TRBV6-1 to TRBJ2-4; D may be TRBD1 or TRBD2 (5 bases each). Trimming took off 0 bases at V and 9 bases at J, with 18 bases between the two ends. From germline, CDR1 is MNHNS and CDR2 SASEGT. This CDR3 has 16 residues. DNA for the CDR3: TGTGCCAGCAGTGAAGCGCAAGTGGGACCGGCGGGCATTCAGTACTTC. Its translation is CASSEAQVGPAGIQYF.

V usage is TRBV4-1 and J usage is TRBJ1-4, with no clear D. V was shortened by 2 bases and J by 8 bases, with 9 bases between the two germline ends. This CDR3 is built from 13 residues. Germline V gene lookup returns CDR1 MGHRA and CDR2 YSYEKL. The CDR3 DNA reads TGCGCCAGCAGCCAACTAATAGGAGAAAAACTGTTTTTT. It specifies CASSQLIGEKLFF.

The genes are TRBV20-1 and TRBJ2-1; TRBD2 is a possible D gene (5 bases). Deletions cut 1 base from V and 0 bases from J, with 7 bases between. This CDR3 is built from 14 residues. Germline CDR1 is DFQATT and CDR2 is SNEGSKA (reference sequence). The CDR3 bases are TGCAGTGCTAGAGCGGGGAGCTCCTACAATGAGCAGTTCTTC. This codes for CSARAGSSYNEQFF.

The chain uses TRBV6-2 or TRBV6-3 and TRBJ2-2; a possible D gene is TRBD1 (6 bases). This CDR3 contains 16 residues. In germline, CDR1 is MNHEY, CDR2 SVGEGT. Trimming took 0 bases from V and 5 from J, leaving 13 bases between them. The CDR3 DNA is TGTGCCAGCAGTTACTCCCTAAAACAGGGAACCGGGGAGCTGTTTTTT. This translates into CASSYSLKQGTGELFF.

By share, this clone counts as medium-sized. The chain recombines TRBV18 with TRBJ2-3, with 7 positions matching TRBD1. V gave up 4 bases and J gave up 4 bases; unmatched junction bases: 5. The CDR3 contains 14 residues. Germline assignment: CDR1 KGHSH and CDR2 LQKENI. CDR3 nucleotides: TGTGCCAGCTCACGAAACAGGGGTTCAGATACGCAGTATTTT. Protein sequence: CASSRNRGSDTQYF.

In its sample, this clone was seen many times. With a much larger clone just one base away, this may be a read error. The chain joins TRBV11-1 to TRBJ2-7; a weak D match, TRBD1 (5 bases). Germline-derived CDR1 and CDR2 are SGHAT and FQDESV (reference sequence). The ends were cut back, 5 bases at V and 6 bases at J, with 5 bases in the middle. The length of the CDR3 is 10 residues. CDR3 region: CASSRGEQYF. The CDR3 coding sequence is TGTGCCAGCAGCAGGGGCGAGCAGTACTTC.